The next 8 T cell receptor beta chains were all read from a single sample in a study of blood T cell repertoires in COVID-19. Assay: immunoSEQ multiplex PCR; the TCRdb copy retains only in-frame clones and omits some. The sample lists 350,000 to 500,000 clones, roughly 84% occurring once. The sample taken for sequencing was PBMCs or T cells enriched from blood (not recorded which). The source is a young woman who had been exposed to COVID-19.

V is TRBV28 and J is TRBJ2-7; TRBD2 matches 10 bases. Per germline, CDR1 MDHEN and CDR2 SYDVKM. The CDR3 is made up of 15 amino acids. V lost 1 base, J lost 8 bases, and 8 bases stayed unmatched. CDR3 residues: CASSLYPAGGYKQYF. CDR3 bases: TGTGCCAGCAGTTTATACCCAGCGGGAGGGTATAAGCAGTACTTC.

The chain has TRBV11-2 and TRBJ2-3; 8 bases map to TRBD2. The CDR3 totals 17 residues. The germline gives CDR1 SGHAT, CDR2 FQNNGV. V lost 0 bases to trimming and J lost 5 bases; unmatched junction nucleotides: 10. The CDR3 DNA sequence: TGTGCCAGCAGCTTAGAGGGTACGGGGGGGCGTGTAGATACGCAGTATTTT. Its protein product is CASSLEGTGGRVDTQYF.

The V gene is TRBV7-7, the J gene TRBJ2-5; D is unresolved. CDR1 SSHAT and CDR2 FNYEAQ come from the germline V gene (reference sequence). Trimming cost V 5 bases and J 4 bases, with 14 bases left between them. The CDR3 is 14 amino acids. The CDR3, as DNA: TGTGCCAGCAGCCTAACAGTTGAAGGAGAGACCCAGTACTTC. Amino acid sequence: CASSLTVEGETQYF. The full variable domain, in which reference TRBV7-7 and TRBJ2-5 provide the parts outside the CDR3, is GAGVSQSPRYKVTKRGQDVTLRCDPISSHATLYWYQQALGQGPEFLTYFNYEAQPDKSGLPSDRFSAERPEGSISTLTIQRTEQRDSAMYRCASSLTVEGETQYFGPGTRLLVL.

The chain has TRBV18 and TRBJ2-2; perhaps TRBD1 as D (6 bases). The germline CDR1 and CDR2 sequences are KGHSH and LQKENI. V was pared by 3 bases and J by 1 base, with 12 bases between. The CDR3 has 16 amino acids. The CDR3 DNA reads as TGTGCCAGCTCACCTGAGGGACATCAGAACACCGGGGAGCTGTTTTTT. Amino acids: CASSPEGHQNTGELFF.

This chain connects TRBV7-9 to TRBJ2-7; maybe TRBD1 (7 bases). Trimming took off 0 bases at V and 4 bases at J, with 10 bases between the two ends. This CDR3 has 14 residues. The V gene's germline CDR1 is SEHNR and CDR2 FQNEAQ (reference sequence). CDR3 DNA sequence: TGTGCCAGCAGCTTAGCACAGGGGAGGTACGAGCAGTACTTC. This gives the protein CASSLAQGRYEQYF.

The chain joins TRBV5-6 to TRBJ2-4, with D hard to call. The V and J ends lost 2 bases and 1 base respectively, with 13 bases between them. The CDR3 contains 16 residues. Germline CDR1 SGHDT, CDR2 YYEEEE. The CDR3 sequence: CASSFFLPRAKNIQYF. CDR3 DNA: TGTGCCAGCAGCTTTTTCCTTCCTCGGGCCAAAAACATTCAGTACTTC. The full variable domain, completed using reference TRBV5-6 and TRBJ2-4, is DAGVTQSPTHLIKTRGQQVTLRCSPKSGHDTVSWYQQALGQGPQFIFQYYEEEERQRGNFPDRFSGHQFPNYSSELNVNALLLGDSALYLCASSFFLPRAKNIQYFGAGTRLSVL.

The genes are TRBV9 and TRBJ2-7, with D tentatively TRBD1 (6 bases). Germline assignment: CDR1 SGDLS and CDR2 YYNGEE. V lost 0 bases and J 2 bases, leaving 15 bases between the germline ends. The CDR3 contains 16 residues. The CDR3: CASSVGDTPQAYEQYF. CDR3 coding DNA: TGTGCCAGCAGCGTAGGGGACACCCCGCAAGCCTACGAGCAGTACTTC.

This clone was counted a single time. This rearrangement joins TRBV20-1 to TRBJ1-1; tentatively, D is TRBD1 (6 bases). From germline, CDR1 is DFQATT and CDR2 SNEGSKA (reference sequence). The CDR3 extends over 11 amino acids. Trimming removed 6 bases at V and 6 bases at J, with 11 bases between. CDR3 residues: CSARGRAEAFF. DNA for the CDR3: TGCAGTGCCAGGGGTAGGGCTGAAGCTTTCTTT.